The next 7 T cell receptor beta chains were all read from a single sample in a study of vaccination and CD4 T cells after COVID-19. Treatment here: roughly 11-day PBMC culture with coronavirus spike peptide pools or control peptides (ViraFEST assay). The antigens for these receptors are not known. Cultured CD4+ T-cell DNA underwent Oncomine TCR Beta short-read sequencing. Using its own MiXCR run on the PCR reads, TCRdb lists one record per CDR3 protein. The sample has around 14,000 distinct CDR3 sequences; under 25% are singletons. Sequenced material: cultured CD4+ T cells from blood. Every receptor here comes from a human donor with COVID-19.

In its sample, this clonotype was seen a few times. The rearrangement joins TRBV7-9 to TRBJ2-5; 11 bases align to TRBD1. The CDR3 has 15 amino acids. Germline lookup yields CDR1 SEHNR and CDR2 FQNEAQ (reference sequence). J was trimmed by 4 bases and V by 5 bases; bases with no gene match: 6. The CDR3 sequence is CASSLRTGGLETQYF. The CDR3 DNA reads TGTGCCAGCAGCCTTCGGACAGGGGGCTTAGAGACCCAGTACTTC.

This clonotype came up a few times. The V call is TRBV6-5, the J call TRBJ2-5; D not resolved. V was pared by 0 bases and J by 0 bases, with 8 bases between. The CDR3 has 15 amino acids. Germline assignment: CDR1 MNHEY and CDR2 SVGAGI. CDR3 coding DNA: TGTGCCAGCAGTTACTCCCGGACGAACCAAGAGACCCAGTACTTC. Translation gives CASSYSRTNQETQYF.

The chain is built from TRBV6-1 and TRBJ1-1; TRBD1 might be the D (5 bases). CDR1 and CDR2 (germline): MNHNS, SASEGT. This CDR3 has 13 residues. The germline V and J ends were trimmed by 8 bases and 1 base, with 11 bases remaining between them. CDR3 region: CASSGGGNTEAFF. In DNA, the CDR3 is TGTGCCAGCTCTGGGGGGGGGAACACTGAAGCTTTCTTT.

A few counts support this clonotype. This chain uses TRBV11-2 with TRBJ1-1; TRBD1 matches at 7 bases. CDR1 and CDR2 from the germline V gene are SGHAT and FQNNGV. J lost 5 bases, V lost 4 bases, and 7 bases had no gene match. CDR3 length: 14 amino acids. The CDR3 bases are TGTGCCAGCAGCTATAGGACAGGAGTTACTGAAGCTTTCTTT. Protein product: CASSYRTGVTEAFF.

This chain joins TRBV20-1 and TRBJ2-7; 9 positions match TRBD1. The V gene end was trimmed by 3 bases and the J gene end by 1 base; junction bases not matched to a gene: 7. The length of the CDR3 is 15 residues. Germline loops: CDR1 DFQATT, CDR2 SNEGSKA (reference sequence). Here the CDR3 DNA reads TGCAGTGCTAGGTCGGGACAGGGAGGATCCTACGAGCAGTACTTC. Amino acids: CSARSGQGGSYEQYF.

The chain couples TRBV28 to TRBJ2-6, with TRBD1 as a possible D gene (5 bases). The ends were cut back, 4 bases at V and 1 base at J, with 11 bases in the middle. The germline V gene has CDR1 MDHEN and CDR2 SYDVKM. The CDR3 extends over 16 amino acids. The CDR3 protein is CASSSSGSSGANVLTF. As DNA, the CDR3 is TGTGCCAGCAGTTCGTCAGGGTCGTCTGGGGCCAACGTCCTGACTTTC. Filled out from reference TRBV28 and TRBJ2-6, the complete variable domain reads DVKVTQSSRYLVKRTGEKVFLECVQDMDHENMFWYRQDPGLGLRLIYFSYDVKMKEKGDIPEGYSVSREKKERFSLILESASTNQTSMYLCASSSSGSSGANVLTFGAGSRLTVL.

There are a few counts of this clonotype. The chain recombines TRBV19 with TRBJ2-5, with D maybe TRBD2 (6 bases). V was trimmed by 5 bases and J by 1 base, leaving 14 bases between them. Germline CDR1 is LNHDA and CDR2 is SQIVND (reference sequence). The CDR3 spans 15 residues. CDR3 nucleotide sequence: TGTGCCAGTAGTCCGCGGGACCAACCCCAAGAGACCCAGTACTTC. It codes for CASSPRDQPQETQYF.